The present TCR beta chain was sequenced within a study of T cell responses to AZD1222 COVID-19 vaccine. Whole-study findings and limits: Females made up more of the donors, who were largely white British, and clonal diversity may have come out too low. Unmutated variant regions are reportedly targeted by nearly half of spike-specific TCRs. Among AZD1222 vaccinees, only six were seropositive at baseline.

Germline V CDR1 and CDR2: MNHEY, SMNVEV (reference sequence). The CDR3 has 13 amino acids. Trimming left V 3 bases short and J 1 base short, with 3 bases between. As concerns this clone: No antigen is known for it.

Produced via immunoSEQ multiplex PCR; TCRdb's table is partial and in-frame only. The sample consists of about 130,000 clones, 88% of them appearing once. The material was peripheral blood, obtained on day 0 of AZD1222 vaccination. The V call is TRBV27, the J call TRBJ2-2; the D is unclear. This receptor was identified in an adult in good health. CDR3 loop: CASSFLNTGELFF. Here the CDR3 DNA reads TGTGCCAGCAGTTTTTTGAACACCGGGGAGCTGTTTTTT.